The sequence of this TCR beta chain was determined in a study of blood T cell repertoires in COVID-19. With respect to this clone: A read error may account for a junction end that differs from germline.

TCRdb keeps only in-frame clones here, not all; method: immunoSEQ multiplex PCR. The data show tens of thousands of clones, about 80% seen once. Germline V lookup: CDR1 LGHDT, CDR2 YNNKEL (reference sequence). CDR3 length: 14 residues. This receptor was identified in a woman between 50 and 59 years old with acute or convalescent COVID-19. This chain joins TRBV3-1 (or the pseudogene TRBV3-2) and TRBJ1-2; TRBD1 might be the D (5 bases). Sequenced material: peripheral blood. CDR3 loop: CASSQDSGTYGHTF. As DNA, the CDR3 is TGTGCCAGCAGCCAAGATTCCGGGACTTATGGCCACACCTTC.